Listed below are T cell receptor beta chains from one sample, sequenced in a study of blood T cells in healthy people across ages. A single record per CDR3 protein comes from TCRdb applying MiXCR to the 5' RACE reads. In the table there are under 1,000,000 distinct CDR3 sequences, 35% to 50% of which are singletons. The sample consisted of blood. The receptors originated from a man older than 75 in good health. Both conserved end residues are part of each CDR3. The D gene is left open where the match is weak. Clone size is shown for a subset of rows, as once, few, many or a class of expanded clone.

CDR3nt: TGCAGTGCTCGAGACCCGCGGAGGATAAATGAGCAGTTCTTC
CDR3aa: CSARDPRRINEQFF
v_gene: TRBV20-1
d_gene: -
j_gene: TRBJ2-1
abundance: -

CDR3nt: TGTGCCAGCAGTGCCAGTAGACAGAGTCGGTTCTTC
CDR3aa: CASSASRQSRFF
v_gene: TRBV12-3/TRBV12-4
d_gene: -
j_gene: TRBJ2-1
abundance: many

CDR3nt: TGCAGTGCTAGAGACACGGGGGGAAGTGAGCAGTTCTTC
CDR3aa: CSARDTGGSEQFF
v_gene: TRBV20-1
d_gene: TRBD2
j_gene: TRBJ2-1
abundance: once

CDR3nt: TGTGCCAGCAGTTTCCCCGGACAAGGCTACACCTTC
CDR3aa: CASSFPGQGYTF
v_gene: TRBV27
d_gene: -
j_gene: TRBJ1-2
abundance: few

CDR3nt: TGTGCCAGCTGGATTCTACGTGAAGCTGAAGCTTTCTTT
CDR3aa: CASWILREAEAFF
v_gene: TRBV6-6
d_gene: -
j_gene: TRBJ1-1
abundance: -

CDR3nt: TGCAGTGCTAGGTTAGGCAGGGGCACAGATACGCAGTATTTT
CDR3aa: CSARLGRGTDTQYF
v_gene: TRBV20-1
d_gene: -
j_gene: TRBJ2-3
abundance: few

CDR3nt: TGCGCCAGCAGCCAAGAAATACTCTCCTACAATGAGCAGTTCTTC
CDR3aa: CASSQEILSYNEQFF
v_gene: TRBV4-3
d_gene: -
j_gene: TRBJ2-1
abundance: -

CDR3nt: TGTGCCAGCAGCTCCATTAGCGGGGGGACAGATACGCAGTATTTT
CDR3aa: CASSSISGGTDTQYF
v_gene: TRBV7-2
d_gene: TRBD2
j_gene: TRBJ2-3
abundance: -

CDR3nt: TGTGCCAGCTCACTGCGAACTAGCGGGGATTACAATGAGCAGTTCTTC
CDR3aa: CASSLRTSGDYNEQFF
v_gene: TRBV18
d_gene: TRBD2
j_gene: TRBJ2-1
abundance: -

CDR3nt: TGCGCCAGCAGCCGGAACCAGAACACTGAAGCTTTCTTT
CDR3aa: CASSRNQNTEAFF
v_gene: TRBV5-1
d_gene: -
j_gene: TRBJ1-1
abundance: -

CDR3nt: TGTGCCAGCAGCAAAGGGGGTGAGCACTGGTACGAGCAGTACTTC
CDR3aa: CASSKGGEHWYEQYF
v_gene: TRBV21-1
d_gene: -
j_gene: TRBJ2-7
abundance: few

CDR3nt: TGTGCCGTTGGGCGGGGCACAGATACGCAGTATTTT
CDR3aa: CAVGRGTDTQYF
v_gene: TRBV7-6
d_gene: -
j_gene: TRBJ2-3
abundance: -

CDR3nt: TGCGCCAGCAGGGCAGTACCACCTGTCGGTACCTACAATGAGCAGTTCTTC
CDR3aa: CASRAVPPVGTYNEQFF
v_gene: TRBV10-1
d_gene: -
j_gene: TRBJ2-1
abundance: -

CDR3nt: TGTGCCAGCAGTTTCTCCACAGCAAGGGGGTACTACGAGCAGTACTTC
CDR3aa: CASSFSTARGYYEQYF
v_gene: TRBV12-3/TRBV12-4
d_gene: -
j_gene: TRBJ2-7
abundance: many

CDR3nt: TGTGCCAGCATTCCACTAGCGGGAGGAGTGGGGAATGAGCAGTTCTTC
CDR3aa: CASIPLAGGVGNEQFF
v_gene: TRBV6-2/TRBV6-3
d_gene: TRBD2
j_gene: TRBJ2-1
abundance: -

CDR3nt: TGTGCCAGCAGCCGGGACTCCAACACAGATACGCAGTATTTT
CDR3aa: CASSRDSNTDTQYF
v_gene: TRBV7-6
d_gene: -
j_gene: TRBJ2-3
abundance: few

CDR3nt: TGTGCCAGCAGCCAACTTGTCTCTGGCGGGGGTCGCTACAATGAGCAGTTCTTC
CDR3aa: CASSQLVSGGGRYNEQFF
v_gene: TRBV3-1
d_gene: TRBD2
j_gene: TRBJ2-1
abundance: -

CDR3nt: TGTGCCATCAGTGAGTCAAAAGCTAGCTTGGCCAATGAGCAGTTCTTC
CDR3aa: CAISESKASLANEQFF
v_gene: TRBV10-3
d_gene: -
j_gene: TRBJ2-1
abundance: few

CDR3nt: TGCAGCGCCCGCGGGCAGGCCACAGATACGCAGTATTTT
CDR3aa: CSARGQATDTQYF
v_gene: TRBV29-1
d_gene: -
j_gene: TRBJ2-3
abundance: few

CDR3nt: TGTGCCAGCAGCGTAGAGGGCAGAGGGGTGGGCATTCAGTACTTC
CDR3aa: CASSVEGRGVGIQYF
v_gene: TRBV9
d_gene: -
j_gene: TRBJ2-4
abundance: -

CDR3nt: TGTGCCAGCAGCGAGCAGGGGCTTGAGGGGGAAAAACTGTTTTTT
CDR3aa: CASSEQGLEGEKLFF
v_gene: TRBV7-2
d_gene: -
j_gene: TRBJ1-4
abundance: -

CDR3nt: TGTGCCATCAGTGAGCCGGGACTAGCGACCGGGGAGCTGTTTTTT
CDR3aa: CAISEPGLATGELFF
v_gene: TRBV10-3
d_gene: TRBD2
j_gene: TRBJ2-2
abundance: -

CDR3nt: TGTGCCAGCAGCTTAGCAGGGAACCGGTTCGAGCAGTACTTC
CDR3aa: CASSLAGNRFEQYF
v_gene: TRBV7-2
d_gene: -
j_gene: TRBJ2-7
abundance: -

CDR3nt: TGTGCCAGCAGCGTTTACTGGGACCTCAGGGATACGCAGTATTTT
CDR3aa: CASSVYWDLRDTQYF
v_gene: TRBV9
d_gene: -
j_gene: TRBJ2-3
abundance: few

CDR3nt: TGTGCCAGCACCCCAGTGGGCGGGCTACCAGATACGCAGTATTTT
CDR3aa: CASTPVGGLPDTQYF
v_gene: TRBV6-5
d_gene: -
j_gene: TRBJ2-3
abundance: many

CDR3nt: TGCAGTGCTAGATCGGGGGTGAACACTGAAGCTTTCTTT
CDR3aa: CSARSGVNTEAFF
v_gene: TRBV20-1
d_gene: -
j_gene: TRBJ1-1
abundance: once

CDR3nt: TGCAGCGTGTGGACAGGGATGGACACTGAAGCTTTCTTT
CDR3aa: CSVWTGMDTEAFF
v_gene: TRBV29-1
d_gene: TRBD1
j_gene: TRBJ1-1
abundance: few

CDR3nt: TGCAGTGCTACCGTCAGACAAAGCACAGATACGCAGTATTTT
CDR3aa: CSATVRQSTDTQYF
v_gene: TRBV20-1
d_gene: -
j_gene: TRBJ2-3
abundance: few

CDR3nt: TGTGCCAGCAGCGTGACAGGGACAGGCCATGGCTACACCTTC
CDR3aa: CASSVTGTGHGYTF
v_gene: TRBV7-9
d_gene: TRBD1
j_gene: TRBJ1-2
abundance: -

CDR3nt: TGTGCCAGCAGTAAGCGACAGGGGTTCACCGGGGAGCTGTTTTTT
CDR3aa: CASSKRQGFTGELFF
v_gene: TRBV6-2/TRBV6-3
d_gene: TRBD1
j_gene: TRBJ2-2
abundance: -

CDR3nt: TGCAGCGGCACAGGGGAAACCTACGAGCAGTACTTC
CDR3aa: CSGTGETYEQYF
v_gene: TRBV29-1
d_gene: TRBD1
j_gene: TRBJ2-7
abundance: few

CDR3nt: TGTGCCAGCAGCCAACTCTCTAGCGGGGGGAACAATGAGCAGTTCTTC
CDR3aa: CASSQLSSGGNNEQFF
v_gene: TRBV4-2
d_gene: TRBD2
j_gene: TRBJ2-1
abundance: -

CDR3nt: TGCAGTGCCCCGACAGGGCGGGGAGATTCCTACGAGCAGTACTTC
CDR3aa: CSAPTGRGDSYEQYF
v_gene: TRBV20-1
d_gene: -
j_gene: TRBJ2-7
abundance: -

CDR3nt: TGTGCCAGCAGCTCAAGGGGACAGGGTAACTCCTACGAGCAGTACTTC
CDR3aa: CASSSRGQGNSYEQYF
v_gene: TRBV5-8
d_gene: TRBD1
j_gene: TRBJ2-7
abundance: -

CDR3nt: TGCAGTGCACGGGGGGGACTAGCGGGAGGGCACTACAATGAGCAGTTCTTC
CDR3aa: CSARGGLAGGHYNEQFF
v_gene: TRBV20-1
d_gene: TRBD2
j_gene: TRBJ2-1
abundance: -

CDR3nt: TGCAGTGCTAGAGATGGGGGAAGGGGAACTTCACCCCTCCACTTT
CDR3aa: CSARDGGRGTSPLHF
v_gene: TRBV20-1
d_gene: -
j_gene: TRBJ1-6
abundance: few

CDR3nt: TGTGCCAGCTCCCCTGCGGAGGGAGCCTCCTACAATGAGCAGTACTTC
CDR3aa: CASSPAEGASYNEQYF
v_gene: TRBV28
d_gene: -
j_gene: TRBJ2-7
abundance: -

CDR3nt: TGTGCCAGTCGGGGCCCCAAGTTTGACGAGCAGTACTTC
CDR3aa: CASRGPKFDEQYF
v_gene: TRBV27
d_gene: -
j_gene: TRBJ2-7
abundance: -

CDR3nt: TGTGCCAGCGGCCCACCCGTGGAAGCGGGCAGGTACCAGACCGGGGAGCTGTTTTTT
CDR3aa: CASGPPVEAGRYQTGELFF
v_gene: TRBV9
d_gene: -
j_gene: TRBJ2-2
abundance: -

CDR3nt: TGTGCCAGCAGCCTCCTCCTCTCGGGGAATGAGCAGTTCTTC
CDR3aa: CASSLLLSGNEQFF
v_gene: TRBV11-2
d_gene: -
j_gene: TRBJ2-1
abundance: -

CDR3nt: TGCAGCGTGGGACAGGCGCCGACTAATGAGCAGTTCTTC
CDR3aa: CSVGQAPTNEQFF
v_gene: TRBV29-1
d_gene: TRBD1
j_gene: TRBJ2-1
abundance: -

CDR3nt: TGTGCCAGCATTCGAGCGGGAGGGCCCTACAATGAGCAGTTCTTC
CDR3aa: CASIRAGGPYNEQFF
v_gene: TRBV6-1
d_gene: TRBD2
j_gene: TRBJ2-1
abundance: -